The rows below give T cell receptor beta chains drawn from one sample of a study of CD8 T cells in Susac syndrome. A single record per CDR3 protein comes from TCRdb applying MiXCR to the immunoSEQ multiplex PCR reads. The table has about 140,000 distinct CDR3 sequences, about 94% seen once. Sequencing was performed on CD4+ T cells from PBMCs. All receptors derive from a human donor with Susac syndrome. The CDR3 runs from the conserved cysteine through the conserved F or W. A D gene is named only where the DNA matches it firmly. Rows give clone size only sometimes, using once, few, many, or a class for an expanded clone.

clone_size: once
v_call: TRBV5-6
d_call: -
j_call: TRBJ2-7
cdr3_nt: TGTGCCAGCAGCTTGACAGGGTACGAGCAGTACTTC
cdr3_aa: CASSLTGYEQYF

clone_size: -
v_call: TRBV29-1
d_call: TRBD1
j_call: TRBJ1-5
cdr3_nt: TGCAGCGTTACTTTTGCAGGGGGACAAAATCAGCCCCAGCATTTT
cdr3_aa: CSVTFAGGQNQPQHF

clone_size: once
v_call: TRBV5-1
d_call: -
j_call: TRBJ2-2
cdr3_nt: TGCGCCAGCAGCTTGGTACAAGTCGGCACCGGGGAGCTGTTTTTT
cdr3_aa: CASSLVQVGTGELFF

clone_size: once
v_call: TRBV3-1
d_call: -
j_call: TRBJ2-5
cdr3_nt: TGTGCCAGCAGCCAAGATCGGAGTAGAAAAGAGACCCAGTACTTC
cdr3_aa: CASSQDRSRKETQYF

clone_size: -
v_call: TRBV3-1
d_call: TRBD1
j_call: TRBJ2-2
cdr3_nt: TGTGCCAGCAGCCAAGTGACCGAGGACAGGGGGTCCGGGGAGCTGTTTTTT
cdr3_aa: CASSQVTEDRGSGELFF

clone_size: -
v_call: TRBV20-1
d_call: TRBD1
j_call: TRBJ2-1
cdr3_nt: TGCAGTGCTAACGACAGGGCCGGCTCCTACAATGAGCAGTTCTTC
cdr3_aa: CSANDRAGSYNEQFF

clone_size: -
v_call: TRBV7-7
d_call: -
j_call: TRBJ2-3
cdr3_nt: TGTGCCAGCAGCTATGGAGGGGGGGGAGATACGCAGTATTTT
cdr3_aa: CASSYGGGGDTQYF

clone_size: -
v_call: TRBV5-6
d_call: -
j_call: TRBJ2-7
cdr3_nt: TGTGCCAGCAGCTTGTGGGGGGACTCCTACGAGCAGTACTTC
cdr3_aa: CASSLWGDSYEQYF

clone_size: -
v_call: TRBV29-1
d_call: -
j_call: TRBJ2-3
cdr3_nt: TGCAGCGTTATAGTCCGAAGCACAGATACGCAGTATTTT
cdr3_aa: CSVIVRSTDTQYF

clone_size: -
v_call: TRBV20-1
d_call: -
j_call: TRBJ2-3
cdr3_nt: TGCAGTGCTCCCCAAGGTTCGACCACAGATACGCAGTATTTT
cdr3_aa: CSAPQGSTTDTQYF

clone_size: once
v_call: TRBV20-1
d_call: -
j_call: TRBJ1-5
cdr3_nt: TGCAGTGCTACCGACAGGAGCCGGGGGGCCCAGCATTTT
cdr3_aa: CSATDRSRGAQHF

clone_size: -
v_call: TRBV2
d_call: -
j_call: TRBJ1-6
cdr3_nt: TGTGCCAGCATGGAGAGGGATTCACCCCTCCACTTT
cdr3_aa: CASMERDSPLHF

clone_size: -
v_call: TRBV27
d_call: -
j_call: TRBJ2-1
cdr3_nt: TGTGCCAGCAGTTCCATCGGGAGCTCCTACAATGAGCAGTTCTTC
cdr3_aa: CASSSIGSSYNEQFF

clone_size: -
v_call: TRBV20-1
d_call: -
j_call: TRBJ2-7
cdr3_nt: TGCAGTGCTAGTTGGCAGTCCTACGAGCAGTACTTC
cdr3_aa: CSASWQSYEQYF

clone_size: -
v_call: TRBV20-1
d_call: TRBD2
j_call: TRBJ2-5
cdr3_nt: TGCAGTGCTAGAGATCCTAGCGGGAGGCGAGAGACCCAGTACTTC
cdr3_aa: CSARDPSGRRETQYF